These 32 T cell receptor beta chains came from one sample sequenced in a study of cytomegalovirus exposure and HLA in healthy donors. Researchers ran the PCR with 60 Vbeta and 13 Jbeta primers. Produced via immunoSEQ multiplex PCR; TCRdb's table is partial and in-frame only. The sample yields about 140,000 clones, 75% to 80% seen once. The sequenced sample was PBMCs. These receptors were collected from a woman aged 40 to 50 in good health and CMV-seropositive.

J is TRBJ2-5 and V is TRBV7-2; the D is unclear. The CDR3 has 14 amino acids. V lost 0 bases to trimming and J lost 1 base, with 6 bases between them. Germline V gene data show CDR1 as SGHTA and CDR2 as FQGNSA. As DNA, the CDR3 is TGTGCCAGCAGCTTAGCCCCTACCCAAGAGACCCAGTACTTC. Protein: CASSLAPTQETQYF.

This clone has a handful of counts. The chain recombines TRBV4-1 with TRBJ2-7; 11 nucleotides line up with TRBD2. Germline CDR1 reads MGHRA; CDR2 reads YSYEKL. After removal of 4 bases from V and 4 bases from J, the junction contained 6 bases not matched to a gene. The CDR3 loop spans 15 amino acids. In nucleotides, the CDR3 is TGCGCCAGCAGCCCCGTAGCGGGAGGGCCATACGAGCAGTACTTC. Its translation: CASSPVAGGPYEQYF.

The chain carries TRBV6-1 and TRBJ2-3; 12 nucleotides match TRBD1. CDR3 length: 14 residues. V lost 6 bases and J lost 4; bases outside the gene matches: 2. Germline values: CDR1 MNHNS, CDR2 SASEGT. CDR3 nucleotides: TGTGCCAGCAGGGGACAGGGGGCCGCAGATACGCAGTATTTT. The encoded protein is CASRGQGAADTQYF.

This chain uses TRBV27 with TRBJ2-7; D uncertain. V gave up 6 bases and J gave up 2 bases, with 14 bases separating them. Per germline, CDR1 MNHEY and CDR2 SMNVEV (reference sequence). The CDR3 length is 14 residues. CDR3 loop: CASSLGLGAYEQYF. For the CDR3, the DNA is TGTGCCAGCAGCCTCGGCCTCGGAGCCTACGAGCAGTACTTC.

CDR3 sequence (DNA): TGTGCCAGTAGTATGAGCGGGAGTGGGTACAATGAGCAGTTCTTC. Protein: CASSMSGSGYNEQFF. The genes are TRBV19 and TRBJ2-1; TRBD2 matches at 8 bases. The J segment lost 4 bases and the V segment lost 3 bases, leaving 5 bases of the junction unmatched. Germline assignment: CDR1 LNHDA and CDR2 SQIVND (reference sequence). The CDR3 is made up of 15 amino acids.

The chain links TRBV27 to TRBJ2-7; D call uncertain. This CDR3 region has 15 residues. The germline V and J ends were trimmed by 3 bases and 0 bases, with 12 bases remaining between them. Germline V CDR1 and CDR2: MNHEY, SMNVEV (reference sequence). CDR3 bases: TGTGCCAGCAGTTTCCTCGGGTCCCTCTCCTACGAGCAGTACTTC. It specifies CASSFLGSLSYEQYF.

The V and J genes are TRBV6-5 and TRBJ1-2, with D possibly TRBD1 on 6 matching bases. Germline V gene lookup returns CDR1 MNHEY and CDR2 SVGAGI. There are 12 residues in the CDR3. V was trimmed by 10 bases and J by 2 bases, leaving 11 bases between them. The CDR3 is CATQDSNYGYTF. CDR3 DNA: TGTGCCACCCAGGACAGCAACTATGGCTACACCTTC.

This clone is a singleton in its sample. This chain uses TRBV5-1 with TRBJ1-1; 7 bases are shared with TRBD1. The CDR3 length is 15 residues. Looked up from germline, CDR1 is SGHRS and CDR2 is YFSETQ. J lost 1 base, V lost 7 bases, and 10 bases had no gene match. In DNA form, the CDR3 reads TGCGCCAGCGCAGCCCAGGGGGTCCCGAACACTGAAGCTTTCTTT. The encoded protein is CASAAQGVPNTEAFF.

CDR3 sequence (DNA): TGTGCCAGCAGTGGCCGACAGGGGTTAGACACTGAAGCTTTCTTT. It encodes CASSGRQGLDTEAFF. V gene TRBV2 combines with J gene TRBJ1-1, with 8 bases aligning to TRBD1. CDR1 is SNHLY and CDR2 is FYNNEI in the germline V gene. Trimming removed 4 bases from V and 3 bases from J; junction bases left unmatched: 7. The CDR3 runs 15 residues.

The chain recombines TRBV18 with TRBJ2-2; D gene ambiguous. V was trimmed by 2 bases and J by 3 bases, leaving 16 bases between them. The CDR3 is made up of 17 amino acids. Germline CDR1 is KGHSH and CDR2 is LQKENI. The CDR3 coding sequence is TGTGCCAGCTCACCATTCCGGCAGGTCGTACACACCGGGGAGCTGTTTTTT. It yields the protein CASSPFRQVVHTGELFF.

The rearrangement uses TRBV7-6 and TRBJ1-1, with D possibly TRBD1 on 6 matching bases. V lost 4 bases, J lost 7 bases, and 10 bases lay in between. The CDR3 loop spans 12 amino acids. Per germline, CDR1 SGHVS and CDR2 FNYEAQ. This CDR3 reads CASSWGGGEAFF. Here the CDR3 DNA reads TGTGCCAGCAGCTGGGGGGGCGGTGAAGCTTTCTTT.

The chain carries TRBV27 and TRBJ2-2, with D perhaps matching TRBD2 (6 bases). This CDR3 is built from 15 residues. The germline V and J ends were trimmed by 1 base and 5 bases, with 11 bases remaining between them. Germline V gives CDR1 MNHEY, CDR2 SMNVEV (reference sequence). The CDR3 reads CASSLLPGRTGELFF. The CDR3 region has the DNA TGTGCCAGCAGTTTATTACCAGGGAGGACCGGGGAGCTGTTTTTT.

This clone was detected a few times. A far larger clone is one base from this, pointing to a likely read error. This CDR3 is missing its conserved last phenylalanine or tryptophan, likely due to a read error. The V and J genes are TRBV15 and TRBJ1-5; 8 bases are a match to TRBD1. V was clipped by 5 bases and J by 2 bases; unmatched bases: 5. This CDR3 comprises 15 residues. CDR1 is LNHNV and CDR2 is YYDKDF in the germline V gene (reference sequence). The CDR3 sequence: CATSGVQGGNQPQHS. CDR3 sequence (DNA): TGTGCCACCAGCGGAGTACAGGGGGGCAATCAGCCCCAGCATTCT.

CDR3 sequence reads: CASSMGQGGYEQYF. DNA for the CDR3: TGTGCCAGTAGTATGGGACAGGGAGGGTACGAGCAGTACTTC. This chain uses TRBV19 with TRBJ2-5; TRBD1 matches at 9 bases. The J call may be faulty, since TRBJ2-7 better matches the DNA end. The CDR3 is 14 residues long. Germline V gene data show CDR1 as LNHDA and CDR2 as SQIVND (reference sequence).

The chain employs TRBV9 and TRBJ2-3, with D maybe TRBD2 (7 bases). The CDR3 spans 16 residues. Per germline, CDR1 SGDLS and CDR2 YYNGEE. The V and J ends lost 4 bases and 5 bases respectively, with 20 bases between them. The CDR3 loop reads CASSPPEGGRQDTQYF. The DNA for the CDR3 is TGTGCCAGCAGCCCTCCCGAGGGGGGGCGTCAAGATACGCAGTATTTT.

The chain couples TRBV5-4 to TRBJ2-1; 8 bases agree with TRBD2. CDR1 is SGHNT and CDR2 is YYREEE in the germline V gene (reference sequence). The CDR3 runs to 16 residues. The trim removed 4 bases at V and 2 bases at J, leaving 8 bases unmatched. The CDR3 DNA sequence: TGTGCCAGCAGCCACTCACTAGCGGACGCCTACAATGAGCAGTTCTTC. It translates to CASSHSLADAYNEQFF.

The chain links TRBV27 to TRBJ1-1, with a tentative D call TRBD1 (6 bases). Trimming removed 4 bases at V and 0 bases at J, with 12 bases between. Germline lookup yields CDR1 MNHEY and CDR2 SMNVEV (reference sequence). CDR3 length: 15 residues. The CDR3 DNA is TGTGCCAGCAGTTCAATAGGGACACTGAACACTGAAGCTTTCTTT. The encoded protein is CASSSIGTLNTEAFF.

The chain is built from TRBV6-4 and TRBJ2-1; TRBD2 matches at 11 bases. Germline CDR1 reads MRHNA; CDR2 reads SNTAGT. V shed 6 bases and J 5 bases; nucleotides not matched to a gene: 6. The CDR3 extends over 15 amino acids. CDR3 DNA: TGTGCCAGCAGAGAGGGGACTAGCGGCCACAATGAGCAGTTCTTC. As protein: CASREGTSGHNEQFF.

This clone was seen a few times. The rearrangement links TRBV18 to TRBJ1-3; D not certain. The V gene lost 3 bases and the J gene lost 0 bases, with 12 bases spanning the gap. Germline V gene sequence: CDR1 KGHSH, CDR2 LQKENI. The CDR3 runs to 16 residues. The CDR3 region is CASSPWSGSSGNTIYF. As DNA, the CDR3 is TGTGCCAGCTCACCCTGGTCAGGTTCCTCTGGAAACACCATATATTTT. The full variable domain, with the rest looked up from reference TRBV18 and TRBJ1-3, is NAGVMQNPRHLVRRRGQEARLRCSPMKGHSHVYWYRQLPEEGLKFMVYLQKENIIDESGMPKERFSAEFPKEGPSILRIQQVVRGDSAAYFCASSPWSGSSGNTIYFGEGSWLTVV.

As for this clone: The germline gene is not matched at one end of the junction; a read error may be the cause. V and J are TRBV7-7 and TRBJ2-1; 8 bases map to TRBD2. The CDR3 totals 16 residues. Germline CDR1 is SSHAT and CDR2 is FNYEAQ (reference sequence). Written as DNA, the CDR3 is TGTGCTAGCAGCTTAGCTGGACTAGCCCTATACAATGAGCAGTTCTTC. Encoded protein: CASSLAGLALYNEQFF.

The count of this clone is one. The chain links TRBV2 to TRBJ2-1; D remains ambiguous. This CDR3 has 13 amino acids. CDR1 and CDR2 from the germline V gene are SNHLY and FYNNEI. V dropped 6 bases and J dropped 5 bases, with 11 bases sitting between them. CDR3 nucleotide sequence: TGTGCCAGCAGGGCCGACTGGAACAATGAGCAGTTCTTC. Protein product: CASRADWNNEQFF.

V and J are TRBV19 and TRBJ2-7; 12 positions match TRBD2. CDR3 length: 15 residues. The germline V gene encodes CDR1 LNHDA and CDR2 SQIVND (reference sequence). Trimming removed 4 bases from V and 4 bases from J; junction bases left unmatched: 5. In DNA form, the CDR3 reads TGTGCCAGTAGTACGACTAGCGGGAGTGGTTACGAGCAGTACTTC. This translates into CASSTTSGSGYEQYF.

V is TRBV11-2 and J is TRBJ2-2; a weak D match, TRBD2 (6 bases). CDR3 length: 15 amino acids. Germline V gene lookup returns CDR1 SGHAT and CDR2 FQNNGV. V dropped 3 bases and J dropped 6 bases, with 14 bases sitting between them. Written as DNA, the CDR3 is TGTGCCAGCAGCTTTAGTGGGGGGTACGCCGGGGAGCTGTTTTTT. Amino acid sequence: CASSFSGGYAGELFF.

The chain is built from TRBV7-9 and TRBJ2-3; no definite D call. V was pared by 5 bases and J by 2 bases, with 14 bases between. CDR1 SEHNR and CDR2 FQNEAQ come from the germline V gene (reference sequence). There are 15 residues in the CDR3. CDR3 in amino acids: CASSPQIAPTDTQYF. The CDR3 bases are TGTGCCAGCAGCCCCCAAATAGCCCCCACAGATACGCAGTATTTT.

The chain uses TRBV7-9 and TRBJ2-2; 7 bases agree with TRBD2. V shed 4 bases, J shed 8 bases, and the junction held 13 bases outside the gene matches. Germline V gene sequence: CDR1 SEHNR, CDR2 FQNEAQ (reference sequence). This CDR3 is 16 amino acids long. The CDR3 nucleotides read TGTGCCAGCAGCTCCCGTAGCGGGTCATCTTGGGGGGAGCTGTTTTTT. It translates to CASSSRSGSSWGELFF.

This chain links TRBV5-1 with TRBJ2-3, with 7 bases aligning to TRBD2. This CDR3 spans 15 amino acids. V lost 1 base, J lost 3 bases, and 5 bases stayed unmatched. The germline V gene has CDR1 SGHRS and CDR2 YFSETQ. Here the CDR3 DNA reads TGCGCCAGCAGCTTGCAGATTAGCGGGACAGATACGCAGTATTTT. It encodes CASSLQISGTDTQYF.

The chain employs TRBV28 and TRBJ2-2; TRBD2 is a possible D gene (5 bases). The CDR3 contains 17 residues. Per the germline V gene, CDR1 is MDHEN and CDR2 is SYDVKM. V shed 3 bases and J shed 5 bases, with 19 bases lying between them. CDR3 region: CASSFLASKYETGELFF. The DNA for the CDR3 is TGTGCCAGCAGTTTTTTGGCTAGCAAATACGAAACCGGGGAGCTGTTTTTT.

The chain is built from TRBV11-2 and TRBJ2-1; 9 bases line up with TRBD2. Germline assignment: CDR1 SGHAT and CDR2 FQNNGV. V gave up 6 bases and J gave up 4 bases; unmatched junction bases: 10. The CDR3 is made up of 16 amino acids. The CDR3 region is CASSTTIAGEYNEQFF. In DNA form, the CDR3 reads TGTGCCAGCAGTACCACAATAGCGGGAGAGTACAATGAGCAGTTCTTC.

The chain carries TRBV6-5 and TRBJ1-3; 7 bases match TRBD1. Germline CDR1 reads MNHEY; CDR2 reads SVGAGI. The CDR3 is 16 amino acids. J lost 6 bases, V lost 4 bases, and 12 bases had no gene match. Here the CDR3 reads CASSSEGDRGANTIYF. CDR3 nucleotide sequence: TGTGCCAGCAGTTCTGAAGGGGACAGAGGGGCAAACACCATATATTTT.

This clone occurred a few times. The germline gene is not matched at one end of the junction; a read error may be the cause. The chain combines TRBV29-1 with TRBJ2-6, with a possible D match to TRBD2 (5 bases). The CDR3 length is 16 residues. CDR1 is SQVTM and CDR2 is ANQGSEA in the germline V gene. The CDR3 DNA sequence: TGCAGCGTTAAAGAATACGGAGGTTCTGGGGCCAACGTCCTGACTTTC. Translated, it gives CSVKEYGGSGANVLTF.

This clone was observed a handful of times. The CDR3 coding sequence is TGTGCCAGCTCACCCCAGGGCCCACTAGCGGACCAAGAGACCCAGTACTTC. This gives the protein CASSPQGPLADQETQYF. The chain joins TRBV18 to TRBJ2-5; 8 bases map to TRBD2. V lost 3 bases to trimming and J lost 0 bases; unmatched junction nucleotides: 9. Germline V gene sequence: CDR1 KGHSH, CDR2 LQKENI. The CDR3 contains 17 residues.

The chain joins TRBV11-2 to TRBJ2-3; D unresolved. Per germline, CDR1 SGHAT and CDR2 FQNNGV. The length of the CDR3 is 13 residues. V gave up 4 bases and J gave up 6 bases, with 11 bases separating them. The CDR3 region has the DNA TGTGCCAGCAGCTCCTCTCAACTTGATACGCAGTATTTT. Translating it yields CASSSSQLDTQYF.